These T cell receptor beta chains were read from a single sample in a study of cytomegalovirus exposure and HLA in healthy donors. Sequencing used immunoSEQ multiplex PCR; TCRdb keeps in-frame clones, though not all of them. Of roughly 100,000 clones in the sample, 75% were seen once. Sequencing was carried out using PBMCs. Receptors originate from a man aged 45-60 years in good health and CMV-seronegative. Both conserved end residues are part of each CDR3. The D gene is left open where the match is weak. Expanded clones get a size class; other rows say once, few or many, or leave the size out.

J,D,V,size,DNA,CDR3
TRBJ1-4,TRBD1,TRBV7-9,few,TGTGCCAGCAGCGCCCAGGGGGCGGCAACTAATGAAAAACTGTTTTTT,CASSAQGAATNEKLFF
TRBJ2-7,TRBD2,TRBV2,NA,TGTGCCAGCTCACTCAGGGACAGCCGGACTAGCGGGAGCTACGAGCAGTACTTC,CASSLRDSRTSGSYEQYF
TRBJ2-3,TRBD2,TRBV10-2,NA,TGCGCCAGCACCGGACGGGGAGGGGATACGCAGTATTTT,CASTGRGGDTQYF
TRBJ1-2,TRBD1,TRBV28,NA,TGTGCCAGCAGGCCGGCGGGACAGGGGGCGGGCTACACCTTC,CASRPAGQGAGYTF
TRBJ2-3,NA,TRBV5-1,once,TGCGCCAGCAACGACCTTTCGGGGGATACGCAGTATTTT,CASNDLSGDTQYF
TRBJ1-1,NA,TRBV28,NA,TGTGCCAGCAGTTACCTCGGGCAGGGGAAAGGGCCGAACACTGAAGCTTTCTTT,CASSYLGQGKGPNTEAFF
TRBJ2-1,NA,TRBV6-1,NA,TGTGCCAGCAGCGGAGGACTCTCCTCTAGGAATGAGCAGTTCTTC,CASSGGLSSRNEQFF
TRBJ1-5,TRBD1,TRBV4-1,NA,TGCGCCAGCAGCCCGACAGGGGGCGCGGGTCAGCCCCAGCATTTT,CASSPTGGAGQPQHF
TRBJ2-7,NA,TRBV5-4,NA,TGTGCCAGCAGCTCCCACGGGGAAGACGAGCAGTACTTC,CASSSHGEDEQYF
TRBJ2-5,NA,TRBV6-6,NA,TGTGCCAGCAGTTACGGGCAGGGAGGAGAGACCCAGTACTTC,CASSYGQGGETQYF
TRBJ2-7,TRBD2,TRBV10-2,NA,TGCGCCAGCAGTGGTAGCGGGGAGCAGTACTTC,CASSGSGEQYF
TRBJ2-3,NA,TRBV7-9,few,TGTGCCAGCAGCCGCGGCGGTGCAGATACGCAGTATTTT,CASSRGGADTQYF
TRBJ2-7,NA,TRBV11-2,few,TGTGCCAGCAGTCCCGGAGCGGGCGGCGAGCAGTACTTC,CASSPGAGGEQYF
TRBJ1-4,NA,TRBV27,NA,TGTGCCAGCAGGGTCTTCGGGTCGGGGGAAAAACTGTTTTTT,CASRVFGSGEKLFF
TRBJ1-5,NA,TRBV7-2,few,TGTGCCAGCAGTTGGGGCCAGGGCCTCAATCAGCCCCAGCATTTT,CASSWGQGLNQPQHF
TRBJ2-7,TRBD2,TRBV6-5,few,TGTGCCAGCAGTTACCCCGGACTAGCGGGAGAGGTGCGGCAGTACTTC,CASSYPGLAGEVRQYF
TRBJ1-2,TRBD1,TRBV11-2,NA,TGTGCCAGCAGCTTCGACAGGGGACGTGGCTACACCTTC,CASSFDRGRGYTF
TRBJ1-4,TRBD1,TRBV30,few,TGTGCCTGGAGGGGACAGGGAGATGAAAAACTGTTTTTT,CAWRGQGDEKLFF
TRBJ2-7,TRBD2,TRBV7-9,NA,TGTGCCAGCAGCTTAGGTAGCGGGGGGAAATACGAGCAGTACTTC,CASSLGSGGKYEQYF
TRBJ2-3,TRBD2,TRBV4-2,NA,TGTGCCAGCAGCCAAGATCCCCTGAGCGGGGCTAGCACAGATACGCAGTATTTT,CASSQDPLSGASTDTQYF
TRBJ2-1,TRBD2,TRBV27,NA,TGTGCCAGCAGGGGACTAGCGGGAGTTAATGAGCAGTTCTTC,CASRGLAGVNEQFF
TRBJ2-7,TRBD1,TRBV7-9,NA,TGTGCCTCCAGGGGGTCAGAATCCTACGAGCAGTACTTC,CASRGSESYEQYF
TRBJ1-1,NA,TRBV11-3,NA,TGTGCCAGCAGCTTATTTTTCCGCACTGAAGCTTTCTTT,CASSLFFRTEAFF
TRBJ2-1,TRBD1,TRBV11-2,few,TGTGCCAGCAGCTCCGGGGACAGCCTTAACAATGAGCAGTTCTTC,CASSSGDSLNNEQFF
TRBJ1-1,TRBD1,TRBV4-3,NA,TGCGCCAGCAGCCAAGAGATGGCAGGGGGATGGAACACTGAAGCTTTCTTT,CASSQEMAGGWNTEAFF
TRBJ1-5,NA,TRBV10-2,few,TGCGCCAGCAGTGAGCCCAGGGTAAATCAGCCCCAGCATTTT,CASSEPRVNQPQHF
TRBJ2-5,TRBD2,TRBV19,NA,TGTGCCAGTAGTATAGGGGCTAGCGGGGAGACCCAGTACTTC,CASSIGASGETQYF
TRBJ2-3,TRBD1,TRBV7-9,few,TGTGCCAGCAGCTTAGGGGGTGTGTTGGACCAGGGGGCAGATACGCAGTATTTT,CASSLGGVLDQGADTQYF
TRBJ2-3,TRBD2,TRBV27,NA,TGTGCCACAACCGCCGCGGGGGTTACAGATACGCAGTATTTT,CATTAAGVTDTQYF
TRBJ2-4,NA,TRBV19,few,TGTGCCAGTAGGCGAGCTACCAAAAACATTCAGTACTTC,CASRRATKNIQYF
TRBJ2-5,TRBD2,TRBV10-3,NA,TGTGCCATCAGCGGGACTAGCGGGAGGCCGGGGGAGACCCAGTACTTC,CAISGTSGRPGETQYF
TRBJ1-2,NA,TRBV9,NA,TGTGCCAGCAGCTCTAGCACCCCCACCGGCGGACGACTTTCGGAAGGCTACACCTTC,CASSSSTPTGGRLSEGYTF
TRBJ1-1,TRBD1,TRBV4-2,many,TGTGCCAGCAGCCCCAGGACAGGCCTTAGCGCCGCTTTCTTT,CASSPRTGLSAAFF
TRBJ1-2,NA,TRBV29-1,NA,TGCAGCGTTGGGTCCGAGCCCGATAATGGCTACACCTTC,CSVGSEPDNGYTF
TRBJ2-5,TRBD2,TRBV29-1,NA,TGCAGCGTTGAGACTAGCGGGAGGGGGGAGACCCAGTACTTC,CSVETSGRGETQYF
TRBJ2-1,NA,TRBV11-2,NA,TGTGCCAGCAGCTTCCCTACAGGGAACCCTGCCTACAATGAGCAGTTCTTC,CASSFPTGNPAYNEQFF
TRBJ2-3,TRBD2,TRBV5-1,NA,TGCGCCAGCAGCTCTGGGACTAGCGGTCCCTTCACAGATACGCAGTATTTT,CASSSGTSGPFTDTQYF
TRBJ2-7,TRBD1,TRBV2,NA,TGTGCCAGCAGGTCCGGGACAGGGGCCTGGGAGCAGTACTTC,CASRSGTGAWEQYF
TRBJ2-2,NA,TRBV5-4,NA,TGTGCCAGCAGCTTGCGGCAGGGAAAGCTGTTTTTT,CASSLRQGKLFF
TRBJ2-7,NA,TRBV6-5,NA,TGTGCCAGCAGTTATCAGACTGGAGGTAAACAGTACTTC,CASSYQTGGKQYF
TRBJ1-2,TRBD1,TRBV10-2,NA,TGCGCCAGCAGTGAGAGGGGGCGAAGTGGCTACACCTTC,CASSERGRSGYTF
TRBJ1-5,NA,TRBV28,NA,TGTGCCAGCAGCGATACAGGGAATTCACGTCAGCCCCAGCATTTT,CASSDTGNSRQPQHF
TRBJ1-2,TRBD1,TRBV27,NA,TGTGCCGGCAGTCGGACAGGGGGCAACTATGGCTACACCTTC,CAGSRTGGNYGYTF
TRBJ2-7,TRBD1,TRBV28,NA,TGTGCCAGCAGTTTGCGAGTGACAGGGATGAACGAGCAGTACTTC,CASSLRVTGMNEQYF
TRBJ1-1,TRBD1,TRBV7-9,NA,TGTGCCAGCAGCCCCTCGGGACAGTTGAACACTGAAGCTTTCTTT,CASSPSGQLNTEAFF
TRBJ1-1,NA,TRBV7-9,once,TGTGCCAGCAGCTTAGCAGTCCGCGGGAACACTGAAGCTTTCTTT,CASSLAVRGNTEAFF
TRBJ2-7,TRBD1,TRBV6-1,once,TGTGCCAGCAGTCGACAGGGGGCCCCCCACGAGCAGTACTTC,CASSRQGAPHEQYF
TRBJ2-7,TRBD1,TRBV7-8,NA,TGTGCCAGCAGCTCCCGGGACAGGGGAAACTACGGGCAGTACTTC,CASSSRDRGNYGQYF
TRBJ1-3,NA,TRBV6-5,NA,TGTGCCACTTCCCGGGACACTTTCTCTGGAAACACCATATATTTT,CATSRDTFSGNTIYF
TRBJ1-2,NA,TRBV20-1,NA,TGCAGTGGGGGAGCTAACTATGGCTACACCTTC,CSGGANYGYTF
TRBJ2-2,TRBD1,TRBV18,NA,TGTGCCAGCTCACCGACAGGGGACACCGGGGAGCTGTTTTTT,CASSPTGDTGELFF
TRBJ2-5,NA,TRBV7-2,NA,TGTGCCAGCAGCTTAGGGGGCTGGGAGACCCAGTACTTC,CASSLGGWETQYF
TRBJ2-5,NA,TRBV7-2,few,TGTGCCAGCAGCTTAGATTCCGCTAGCCAAGAGACCCAGTACTTC,CASSLDSASQETQYF
TRBJ2-2,TRBD1,TRBV30,NA,TGTGCCTGGAGTGTGGGCAGGGGGCACGACACCGGGGAGCTGTTTTTT,CAWSVGRGHDTGELFF
TRBJ2-3,NA,TRBV5-1,NA,TGCGCCAGCAGTTTCGACTCCCTCCGAACAGATACGCAGTATTTT,CASSFDSLRTDTQYF
TRBJ1-2,TRBD1,TRBV28,NA,TGTGCCATCACAGGGGAGGCCTATGGCTACACCTTC,CAITGEAYGYTF
TRBJ2-5,NA,TRBV7-2,once,TGTGCCAGCAGCCCAGACAGACGCGAGACCCAGTACTTC,CASSPDRRETQYF
TRBJ2-5,NA,TRBV14,NA,TGTGTCAGCAGCCAGGGCCCATCTGGGACCCAGTACTTC,CVSSQGPSGTQYF